The 15 T cell receptor beta chains in this list originate from one sample, sequenced in a study of CD8 T cells in ankylosing spondylitis. These receptors have no identified antigens. The study, taken as a whole, reports: Characteristic, it appeared, of ankylosing spondylitis blood was a TCR beta motif of roughly eight highly homologous variants.

One entry per CDR3 protein results from TCRdb running MiXCR on the 5' RACE reads. This sample carries roughly 220,000 distinct CDR3 sequences, around 16% of them seen once, and the ten largest clones take roughly 43%. The sequencing sample was made of blood, either unsorted or a sorted T cell fraction (not recorded which). These receptors all stem from a male donor with ankylosing spondylitis.

The chain is built from TRBV7-7 and TRBJ2-2; D uncertain. The V end was cut by 1 base, the J end by 1 base, with 4 bases between. Germline CDR1 and CDR2: SSHAT and FNYEAQ (reference sequence). The CDR3 totals 14 residues. CDR3 DNA: TGTGCCAGCAGCTTAGAGGGGAACACCGGGGAGCTGTTTTTT. This sequence encodes CASSLEGNTGELFF.

This clonotype was recorded a few times. The V call is TRBV7-6, the J call TRBJ2-3, with TRBD2 identical over 11 bases. The CDR3 spans 16 residues. With 3 bases clipped from V and 5 bases from J, the junction kept 7 bases outside the gene matches. Per the germline V gene, CDR1 is SGHVS and CDR2 is FNYEAQ. The DNA of the CDR3 is TGTGCCAGCAGCTTTCGTAGCGGGAGGGTTGGAGATACGCAGTATTTT. It yields the protein CASSFRSGRVGDTQYF. Drawing the rest from reference TRBV7-6 and TRBJ2-3, the complete variable domain is GAGVSQSPRYKVTKRGQDVALRCDPISGHVSLYWYRQALGQGPEFLTYFNYEAQQDKSGLPNDRFSAERPEGSISTLTIQRTEQRDSAMYRCASSFRSGRVGDTQYFGPGTRLTVL.

This clonotype has only a few counts. The V and J genes are TRBV29-1 and TRBJ1-1; D ambiguous. Trimming stripped 1 base from V and 6 bases from J, with 9 bases between. From germline, CDR1 is SQVTM and CDR2 ANQGSEA. The CDR3 consists of 12 residues. CDR3 bases: TGCAGCGTTGAAGGGGCCGCCCCTGAAGCTTTCTTT. This translates into CSVEGAAPEAFF. The full variable domain, with the rest looked up from reference TRBV29-1 and TRBJ1-1, is SAVISQKPSRDICQRGTSLTIQCQVDSQVTMMFWYRQQPGQSLTLIATANQGSEATYESGFVIDKFPISRPNLTFSTLTVSNMSPEDSSIYLCSVEGAAPEAFFGQGTRLTVV.

The genes are TRBV11-1 and TRBJ1-1, with a tentative D call TRBD1 (6 bases). Germline CDR1 is SGHAT and CDR2 is FQDESV (reference sequence). V lost 3 bases and J lost 8, with 22 bases in between. CDR3 length: 16 amino acids. The CDR3 DNA is TGTGCCAGCAGCTTCTTTCGGGGGGCTCCCGCGGTAGAAGCTTTCTTT. Protein product: CASSFFRGAPAVEAFF.

There are a few counts of this clonotype. The chain recombines TRBV7-2 with TRBJ2-1; D is unclear. V lost 1 base to trimming and J lost 4 bases, with 14 bases between them. The CDR3 contains 16 residues. CDR1 and CDR2 (germline): SGHTA, FQGNSA. The CDR3 coding sequence is TGTGCCAGCAGCTTAGTACCCAGCCCGTCTTACAATGAGCAGTTCTTC. Protein product: CASSLVPSPSYNEQFF.

There are many counts of this clonotype. The V and J genes are TRBV12-3 or TRBV12-4 and TRBJ2-1; D unresolved. This CDR3 is built from 15 residues. V was pared by 7 bases and J by 8 bases, with 21 bases between. In nucleotides, the CDR3 is TGTGCCAGCACCCTTCTCCCCCATAGAGTCGATGAGCAGTTCTTC. This gives the protein CASTLLPHRVDEQFF.

J is TRBJ1-4 and V is TRBV7-8, with TRBD1 matching over 9 bases. Germline V gives CDR1 SGHVS, CDR2 FQNEAQ. J was trimmed by 5 bases and V by 8 bases; bases with no gene match: 12. The CDR3 sequence is 16 residues long. The chain's CDR3 is CASQADFGTGNEKLFF. The CDR3 bases are TGTGCCAGCCAGGCGGATTTCGGGACAGGGAATGAAAAACTGTTTTTT.

The rearrangement uses TRBV21-1 and TRBJ2-3; the listed D gene, TRBD1, was not tested against the DNA. TRBV21-1 is given as a pseudogene. This CDR3 has 18 residues. As DNA, the CDR3 is TGTGCCAGCAGCAAACACGTGGGAGAGGTGATTCGGACATATACGCAGTATTTT. This translates into CASSKHVGEVIRTYTQYF.

Only a few counts were recorded for this clonotype. This chain uses TRBV13 with TRBJ2-3; D gene unclear. V shed 3 bases and J shed 4 bases, with 14 bases lying between them. This CDR3 spans 15 amino acids. CDR1 and CDR2 from the germline V gene are PRHDT and FYEKMQ (reference sequence). The CDR3 sequence is CASSLFPQRADTQYF. The DNA for the CDR3 is TGTGCCAGCAGCTTGTTCCCCCAACGCGCAGATACGCAGTATTTT. Variable domain in full (rest from reference TRBV13 and TRBJ2-3): AAGVIQSPRHLIKEKRETATLKCYPIPRHDTVYWYQQGPGQDPQFLISFYEKMQSDKGSIPDRFSAQQFSDYHSELNMSSLELGDSALYFCASSLFPQRADTQYFGPGTRLTVL.

This clonotype has at least ten counts. CDR3 in DNA: TGTGCCAGCAGTTTCGAACTAGTAGGCGAGCAGTACTTC. Amino acid sequence: CASSFELVGEQYF. This chain links TRBV12-3 or TRBV12-4 with TRBJ2-7; D possibly corresponds to TRBD2 (5 bases). Trimming left V 3 bases short and J 6 bases short, with 12 bases between. The CDR3 has 13 amino acids.

The chain joins TRBV4-1 to TRBJ2-1; D remains unclear. The CDR3 totals 13 residues. The V end was cut by 0 bases, the J end by 9 bases, with 9 bases between. The germline V gene has CDR1 MGHRA and CDR2 YSYEKL. The CDR3, as DNA: TGCGCCAGCAGCCAAGAAGGGTTGAGTGAGCAGTTCTTC. Residues: CASSQEGLSEQFF.

This clonotype was counted only a few times. The chain links TRBV4-3 to TRBJ2-7; TRBD1 matches at 9 bases. The CDR3 sequence is 16 residues long. V lost 0 bases to trimming and J lost 3 bases; unmatched junction nucleotides: 6. Germline V gene lookup returns CDR1 LGHNA and CDR2 YSLEER. The CDR3 DNA is TGCGCCAGCAGCCAAGACGAGACAGGGGGACTCTACGAGCAGTACTTC. Its translation: CASSQDETGGLYEQYF.

This clonotype was counted only a few times. The chain recombines TRBV27 with TRBJ2-7, with TRBD1 as a possible D gene (6 bases). The CDR3 length is 13 residues. Germline CDR1 reads MNHEY; CDR2 reads SMNVEV (reference sequence). Trimming left V 5 bases short and J 3 bases short, with 11 bases between. The CDR3 DNA follows: TGTGCCAGCAGTGACAGGTATAGCTACGAGCAGTACTTC. It encodes CASSDRYSYEQYF.

The V call is TRBV5-1, the J call TRBJ1-2; D perhaps matches TRBD1 (6 bases). The V end lost 3 bases, the J end lost 2 bases, and 17 bases lay between the germline ends. Germline CDR1 reads SGHRS; CDR2 reads YFSETQ. The CDR3 consists of 16 residues. The CDR3 loop reads CASSSTWTALNYGYTF. In DNA form, the CDR3 reads TGCGCCAGCAGCTCCACGTGGACAGCCTTAAACTATGGCTACACCTTC. The full variable domain, with the rest looked up from reference TRBV5-1 and TRBJ1-2, is KAGVTQTPRYLIKTRGQQVTLSCSPISGHRSVSWYQQTPGQGLQFLFEYFSETQRNKGNFPGRFSGRQFSNSRSEMNVSTLELGDSALYLCASSSTWTALNYGYTFGSGTRLTVV.

The chain uses TRBV6-5 and TRBJ2-3; D unclear. Deletions cut 2 bases from V and 0 bases from J, with 12 bases between. Germline CDR1 MNHEY, CDR2 SVGAGI. The CDR3 sequence is 16 residues long. CDR3 in DNA: TGTGCCAGCAGTTACCCGACTCCAAGGAGCACAGATACGCAGTATTTT. Encoded protein: CASSYPTPRSTDTQYF.